These 21 T cell receptor beta chains originate from one sample sequenced in a study of CD8+ T cells in alopecia areata. Documented treatment: oral pan-JAK inhibitor, 5-10 mg twice daily. Sequencing relied on a cDNA template that was reverse transcribed from extracted RNA. The assay was immunoSEQ multiplex PCR, and TCRdb's table has in-frame clones only and misses some. The data contain 200,000 to 250,000 clones, approximately 57% of them singletons. The specimen comprised CD4+ T cells sorted from blood, sampled at week 4, from a patient treated with tofacitinib. These receptors originate from a human donor with alopecia areata.

The chain employs TRBV5-1 and TRBJ2-7; the match to TRBD1 covers 7 bases. This CDR3 contains 14 residues. Germline trimming cut 4 bases from V and 2 bases from J; bases unmatched to any gene: 6. CDR1 and CDR2 (germline): SGHRS, YFSETQ. The CDR3 DNA reads as TGCGCCAGCAGCACGACAGGGCCCGCCTACGAGCAGTACTTC. It codes for CASSTTGPAYEQYF.

V gene TRBV5-6 combines with J gene TRBJ2-7; tentative D call: TRBD2 (6 bases). CDR1 is SGHDT and CDR2 is YYEEEE in the germline V gene. The CDR3 has 15 amino acids. With 7 bases removed from V and 2 bases from J, the gap between germline ends came to 19 bases. The CDR3 protein is CASCTKTGATYEQYF. The CDR3 bases are TGTGCCAGCTGCACTAAGACGGGAGCTACCTACGAGCAGTACTTC.

This chain joins TRBV29-1 and TRBJ1-1, with TRBD1 matching over 7 bases. Trimming removed 6 bases from V and 1 base from J; junction bases left unmatched: 5. Germline V gene data show CDR1 as SQVTM and CDR2 as ANQGSEA. The CDR3 length is 13 residues. The CDR3 here is CSVETGPNTEAFF. For the CDR3, the DNA is TGCAGCGTCGAGACAGGGCCGAACACTGAAGCTTTCTTT.

This sequence joins TRBV2 and TRBJ2-7; D is undetermined. The CDR3 extends over 15 amino acids. The germline V gene has CDR1 SNHLY and CDR2 FYNNEI. Trimming took off 2 bases at V and 2 bases at J, with 13 bases between the two ends. The CDR3, as DNA: TGTGCCAGCAGTGAAATCTCGACGGCTCCCTACGAGCAGTACTTC. It codes for CASSEISTAPYEQYF.

This clone came up many times. For the CDR3, the DNA is TGTGCCAGTAGCCTTAAGACGGGACAGGGATTAGTCAATGAGCAGTTCTTC. This codes for CASSLKTGQGLVNEQFF. This chain connects TRBV19 to TRBJ2-1; 9 positions match TRBD1. CDR3 length: 17 residues. Germline V gene sequence: CDR1 LNHDA, CDR2 SQIVND (reference sequence). V shed 6 bases, J shed 6 bases, and the junction held 15 bases outside the gene matches.

The J gene is TRBJ2-7, the V gene TRBV9; 7 bases map to TRBD1. Losses at the gene ends were 4 bases for V and 4 bases for J; bases not matched to a gene: 5. This CDR3 is built from 13 residues. CDR1 is SGDLS, CDR2 YYNGEE, per germline. In DNA form, the CDR3 reads TGTGCCAGCAGCCACAACAGGGGATACGAGCAGTACTTC. Translating gives CASSHNRGYEQYF. Using reference TRBV9 and TRBJ2-7 for the parts outside the CDR3, the full variable domain is DSGVTQTPKHLITATGQRVTLRCSPRSGDLSVYWYQQSLDQGLQFLIQYYNGEERAKGNILERFSAQQFPDLHSELNLSSLELGDSALYFCASSHNRGYEQYFGPGTRLTVT.

The chain carries TRBV7-2 and TRBJ2-7; D is perhaps TRBD2 (5 bases). CDR1 and CDR2 from the germline V gene are SGHTA and FQGNSA. The CDR3 totals 14 residues. V shed 3 bases and J shed 2 bases, with 11 bases lying between them. The CDR3 loop reads CASSFSSTTYEQYF. The CDR3 nucleotides are TGTGCCAGCAGCTTCTCTAGCACAACCTACGAGCAGTACTTC.

CDR3 nucleotides: TGCGCCAGCAGTGAGTCGATAGGAGAGACCCAGTACTTC. Amino acids: CASSESIGETQYF. The chain employs TRBV10-1 and TRBJ2-5; D unresolved. This CDR3 comprises 13 residues. From germline, CDR1 is WNHNN and CDR2 SYGVQD (reference sequence). V lost 0 bases and J 4 bases, leaving 6 bases between the germline ends.

This sequence joins TRBV30 and TRBJ1-4; D may be TRBD1 (5 bases). CDR1 and CDR2 (germline): GTSNPN, SVGIG (reference sequence). Trimming shortened V by 3 bases and J by 1 base, and 9 bases separated the two germline ends. The length of the CDR3 is 14 residues. CDR3 nucleotides: TGTGCCTGGAGCTTAGGGGTAACTAATGAAAAACTGTTTTTT. Encoded protein: CAWSLGVTNEKLFF.

This sequence joins TRBV5-1 and TRBJ2-6, with D perhaps TRBD2 (5 bases). V lost 2 bases, J lost 0 bases, and 9 bases lay in between. CDR1 is SGHRS, CDR2 YFSETQ, per germline. This CDR3 is 16 amino acids long. The CDR3 DNA reads TGCGCCAGCAGCTTAGGAGGAAACTCTGGGGCCAACGTCCTGACTTTC. It translates to CASSLGGNSGANVLTF.

The J gene is TRBJ2-7, the V gene TRBV2, with D hard to call. The CDR3 extends over 12 amino acids. The germline gives CDR1 SNHLY, CDR2 FYNNEI. V dropped 2 bases and J dropped 5 bases, with 7 bases sitting between them. This chain's CDR3 is CASSESGNEQYF. DNA of the CDR3: TGTGCCAGCAGTGAATCTGGGAACGAGCAGTACTTC.

The CDR3 nucleotides are TGTGCCAGCAGCCACATACGTCATGAGCAGTTCTTC. Encoded protein: CASSHIRHEQFF. The chain joins TRBV14 to TRBJ2-1; no reliable D call. V lost 3 bases, J lost 8 bases, and 8 bases lay in between. This CDR3 spans 12 amino acids. Germline CDR1 reads SGHDN; CDR2 reads FVKESK.

This clone has only one observation. This rearrangement joins TRBV2 to TRBJ1-5, with D possibly TRBD1 on 6 matching bases. Germline V lookup: CDR1 SNHLY, CDR2 FYNNEI. The CDR3 is 14 residues long. V gave up 5 bases and J gave up 5 bases, with 13 bases separating them. CDR3 in DNA: TGTGCCAGCAGTCAACAGGGATTCGATCAGCCCCAGCATTTT. Encoded protein: CASSQQGFDQPQHF. Using reference TRBV2 and TRBJ1-5 for the parts outside the CDR3, the full variable domain is EPEVTQTPSHQVTQMGQEVILRCVPISNHLYFYWYRQILGQKVEFLVSFYNNEISEKSEIFDDQFSVERPDGSNFTLKIRSTKLEDSAMYFCASSQQGFDQPQHFGDGTRLSIL.

The chain uses TRBV5-4 and TRBJ2-7; D remains unclear. Germline V gene data show CDR1 as SGHNT and CDR2 as YYREEE (reference sequence). The CDR3 is 14 residues long. V shed 4 bases and J shed 3 bases, with 14 bases lying between them. CDR3 in DNA: TGTGCCAGCAGCGAGAGCCCTCTGGACTACGAGCAGTACTTC. Protein product: CASSESPLDYEQYF.

The chain employs TRBV7-2 and TRBJ1-1, with 8 bases fitting TRBD1. CDR3 size: 18 residues. V lost 6 bases, J lost 5 bases, and 20 bases stayed unmatched. Germline V gene sequence: CDR1 SGHTA, CDR2 FQGNSA. As DNA, the CDR3 is TGTGCCAGCAGACCTGACAGGGGCGGTACAACACGGGGGACTGAAGCTTTCTTT. This translates into CASRPDRGGTTRGTEAFF.

The V call is TRBV5-6, the J call TRBJ1-2; D gene uncertain. V lost 4 bases and J lost 4, with 20 bases in between. Germline V gene lookup returns CDR1 SGHDT and CDR2 YYEEEE. The CDR3 covers 16 residues. The CDR3 spells CASSNLRPDARYGYTF. As DNA, the CDR3 is TGTGCCAGCAGCAACCTGCGACCGGATGCGCGCTATGGCTACACCTTC.

The chain joins TRBV15 to TRBJ2-1, with TRBD2 as a possible D gene (6 bases). V dropped 0 bases and J dropped 6 bases, with 15 bases sitting between them. The CDR3 runs 16 residues. Germline V lookup: CDR1 LNHNV, CDR2 YYDKDF (reference sequence). The CDR3 region is CATSRDKLSSANEQFF. The CDR3 DNA is TGTGCCACCAGCAGAGATAAGTTGTCTAGCGCCAATGAGCAGTTCTTC.

This sequence joins TRBV2 and TRBJ2-5, with D perhaps matching TRBD2 (5 bases). Germline CDR1 SNHLY, CDR2 FYNNEI. Trimming cost V 8 bases and J 2 bases, with 12 bases left between them. There are 13 residues in the CDR3. This CDR3 is CASVATRQETQYF. As DNA, the CDR3 is TGTGCCAGCGTCGCTACTAGACAAGAGACCCAGTACTTC. Based on the CDR3 plus reference TRBV2 and TRBJ2-5, the full variable domain is EPEVTQTPSHQVTQMGQEVILRCVPISNHLYFYWYRQILGQKVEFLVSFYNNEISEKSEIFDDQFSVERPDGSNFTLKIRSTKLEDSAMYFCASVATRQETQYFGPGTRLLVL.

This clone was detected only a few times. The rearrangement joins TRBV5-6 to TRBJ1-5; tentative D call: TRBD1 (6 bases). This CDR3 region has 15 residues. V shed 4 bases and J shed 1 base, with 12 bases lying between them. From germline, CDR1 is SGHDT and CDR2 YYEEEE. The CDR3 coding sequence is TGTGCCAGCAGCACACAGGGCTTAAGCAATCAGCCCCAGCATTTT. Protein: CASSTQGLSNQPQHF. The variable domain in full, with the rest retrieved from reference TRBV5-6 and TRBJ1-5, is DAGVTQSPTHLIKTRGQQVTLRCSPKSGHDTVSWYQQALGQGPQFIFQYYEEEERQRGNFPDRFSGHQFPNYSSELNVNALLLGDSALYLCASSTQGLSNQPQHFGDGTRLSIL.

This sequence joins TRBV27 and TRBJ2-1; 7 positions agree with TRBD1. Looked up from germline, CDR1 is MNHEY and CDR2 is SMNVEV (reference sequence). The CDR3 loop spans 12 amino acids. After removal of 5 bases from V and 8 bases from J, the junction contained 3 bases not matched to a gene. The chain's CDR3 is CASSQTGDEQFF. As DNA, the CDR3 is TGTGCCAGCAGTCAAACAGGGGATGAGCAGTTCTTC.

This sequence joins TRBV5-4 and TRBJ1-1, with D uncertain. The V gene lost 3 bases and the J gene lost 7 bases, with 13 bases spanning the gap. The V gene's germline CDR1 is SGHNT and CDR2 YYREEE (reference sequence). CDR3 length: 13 amino acids. CDR3 amino acids: CASSSNPRDEAFF. The DNA for the CDR3 is TGTGCCAGCAGCTCGAATCCGAGGGATGAAGCTTTCTTT.